These 24 T cell receptor beta chains originate from one sample sequenced in a study of cytomegalovirus exposure and HLA in healthy donors. In the PCR, 60 Vbeta and 13 Jbeta primers were used. Clones were sequenced by immunoSEQ multiplex PCR, and TCRdb holds only the in-frame ones, with some missing. The profile shows around 100,000 clones, over 70% of them singletons. Material: PBMCs. The origin of the receptors is a man aged 45 to 65 in good health and CMV-seropositive.

This chain connects TRBV19 to TRBJ2-7; perhaps TRBD1 as D (6 bases). This CDR3 has 14 residues. The germline CDR1 and CDR2 sequences are LNHDA and SQIVND (reference sequence). V lost 7 bases and J lost 5, with 18 bases in between. CDR3: CASKTGPGTDEQYF. DNA for the CDR3: TGTGCCAGTAAAACAGGGCCCGGTACGGACGAGCAGTACTTC.

The chain joins TRBV7-8 to TRBJ2-5; 15 nucleotides line up with TRBD2. The end of the DNA is better explained by TRBJ2-7, so the J call may be wrong. CDR3 size: 19 residues. Per the germline V gene, CDR1 is SGHVS and CDR2 is FQNEAQ. In DNA, the CDR3 is TGTGCCAGCAGCTTAGATTCCGGGACTAGCGGGAGGCCCACCTACGAGCAGTACTTC. Translation: CASSLDSGTSGRPTYEQYF.

The chain employs TRBV6-4 and TRBJ2-4; tentatively, D is TRBD2 (6 bases). V lost 6 bases, J lost 6 bases, and 15 bases lay in between. Germline loops: CDR1 MRHNA, CDR2 SNTAGT. The CDR3 runs to 14 residues. In nucleotides, the CDR3 is TGTGCCAGCAGGTGGGACTTGCTGGTAAACATTCAGTACTTC. Protein: CASRWDLLVNIQYF.

This rearrangement joins TRBV19 to TRBJ2-1; 11 nucleotides align to TRBD2. Looked up from germline, CDR1 is LNHDA and CDR2 is SQIVND (reference sequence). J gave up 7 bases and V 7 bases, and 12 bases lay outside the gene matches. There are 16 residues in the CDR3. The CDR3 DNA sequence: TGTGCCAGTAAAGTTATAGCGGGAGGGCCGGAGAATGAGCAGTTCTTC. This encodes CASKVIAGGPENEQFF.

The chain recombines TRBV7-2 with TRBJ2-7, with D uncertain. The length of the CDR3 is 13 residues. Trimming removed 2 bases at V and 7 bases at J, with 12 bases between. The germline V gene has CDR1 SGHTA and CDR2 FQGNSA. CDR3 in amino acids: CASSLTVGLEQYF. The DNA of the CDR3 is TGTGCCAGCAGCTTAACGGTTGGGCTAGAGCAGTACTTC.

The rearrangement uses TRBV7-3 and TRBJ2-1; the D is unclear. The germline CDR1 and CDR2 sequences are SGHTA and FQGTGA. The CDR3 spans 15 residues. The V end was cut by 5 bases, the J end by 0 bases, with 11 bases between. Written as DNA, the CDR3 is TGTGCCAGCAGCCCCATGGTGAGCTCCTACAATGAGCAGTTCTTC. It specifies CASSPMVSSYNEQFF.

This chain connects TRBV18 to TRBJ2-3, with no clear D. Per germline, CDR1 KGHSH and CDR2 LQKENI. The CDR3 spans 13 residues. The germline V and J ends were trimmed by 4 bases and 3 bases, with 8 bases remaining between them. The CDR3, as DNA: TGTGCCAGCTCACGTGAGTGGACAGATACGCAGTATTTT. Protein product: CASSREWTDTQYF.

J is TRBJ2-2 and V is TRBV7-3; 7 positions match TRBD2. J was trimmed by 2 bases and V by 1 base; bases with no gene match: 4. The germline gives CDR1 SGHTA, CDR2 FQGTGA. This CDR3 has 16 amino acids. The CDR3 loop reads CASSLKGGGNTGELFF. CDR3 in DNA: TGTGCCAGCAGCTTAAAGGGCGGGGGAAACACCGGGGAGCTGTTTTTT. Full variable domain (missing parts from reference TRBV7-3 and TRBJ2-2): GAGVSQTPSNKVTEKGKYVELRCDPISGHTALYWYRQSLGQGPEFLIYFQGTGAADDSGLPNDRFFAVRPEGSVSTLKIQRTERGDSAVYLCASSLKGGGNTGELFFGEGSRLTVL.

The J gene is TRBJ1-1, the V gene TRBV6-5; D may be TRBD1 (5 bases). This CDR3 spans 14 amino acids. Germline lookup yields CDR1 MNHEY and CDR2 SVGAGI. V gave up 6 bases and J gave up 4 bases, with 15 bases separating them. CDR3 residues: CASSPLTDRTEAFF. The DNA of the CDR3 is TGTGCCAGCAGCCCTTTGACAGATCGCACTGAAGCTTTCTTT.

The V gene is TRBV19, the J gene TRBJ2-7, with 10 nucleotides matching TRBD2. Unmatched junction bases numbered 6, after V lost 5 bases and J lost 2 bases. CDR1 LNHDA and CDR2 SQIVND come from the germline V gene (reference sequence). CDR3 length: 15 amino acids. The CDR3: CASSWASGRTYEQYF. The CDR3 region has the DNA TGTGCCAGTAGTTGGGCTAGCGGGAGAACCTACGAGCAGTACTTC.

The genes are TRBV7-2 and TRBJ1-5, with TRBD1 identical over 7 bases. With 4 bases clipped from V and 4 bases from J, the junction kept 7 bases outside the gene matches. CDR1 and CDR2 (germline): SGHTA, FQGNSA. The CDR3 consists of 15 residues. The chain's CDR3 is CASSWAGGSNQPQHF. CDR3 bases: TGTGCCAGCAGCTGGGCAGGGGGATCTAATCAGCCCCAGCATTTT.

This clone was counted only a few times. The chain employs TRBV5-1 and TRBJ1-2, with a weak D call TRBD1 (5 bases). Germline CDR1 reads SGHRS; CDR2 reads YFSETQ. This CDR3 is 14 amino acids long. V lost 4 bases and J lost 5, with 15 bases in between. The CDR3 DNA reads TGCGCCAGCAGCCCCCCCGGACAACTATATGGCTACACCTTC. Encoded protein: CASSPPGQLYGYTF.

The chain carries TRBV4-3 and TRBJ2-3, with a weak D call TRBD1 (7 bases). Trimming removed 8 bases at V and 0 bases at J, with 12 bases between. Germline V lookup: CDR1 LGHNA, CDR2 YSLEER. This CDR3 has 14 residues. CDR3 in DNA: TGCGCCAGCGGGGGGACAGTGAGCACAGATACGCAGTATTTT. It translates to CASGGTVSTDTQYF.

The chain couples TRBV28 to TRBJ1-1; D is unresolved. The V and J ends lost 5 bases and 4 bases respectively, with 29 bases between them. The CDR3 extends over 19 amino acids. From germline, CDR1 is MDHEN and CDR2 SYDVKM. The CDR3 DNA follows: TGTGCCAGCAGTACGATTTTGGCTTCCCACGAGGGATTTGGCACTGAAGCTTTCTTT. This gives the protein CASSTILASHEGFGTEAFF.

The chain joins TRBV18 to TRBJ2-5, with D tentatively TRBD2 (6 bases). The J call is uncertain, as TRBJ2-7 better fits the DNA end. Germline V gene data show CDR1 as KGHSH and CDR2 as LQKENI. CDR3 length: 15 residues. The chain's CDR3 is CASSPGTVSSYEQYF. In nucleotides, the CDR3 is TGTGCCAGCTCACCTGGGACTGTGAGCTCTTACGAGCAGTACTTC.

The chain couples TRBV27 to TRBJ2-2; 14 positions agree with TRBD2. This CDR3 region has 19 residues. Germline lookup yields CDR1 MNHEY and CDR2 SMNVEV (reference sequence). V was pared by 5 bases and J by 3 bases, with 11 bases of the junction left unmatched. The CDR3 protein is CASSTRQGLAGVDTGELFF. The CDR3 DNA sequence: TGTGCCAGCAGTACCCGCCAGGGACTAGCGGGAGTTGACACCGGGGAGCTGTTTTTT.

The chain links TRBV14 to TRBJ2-7, with 7 bases identical to TRBD1. Per the germline V gene, CDR1 is SGHDN and CDR2 is FVKESK. This CDR3 contains 15 residues. Germline trimming cut 5 bases from V and 3 bases from J; bases unmatched to any gene: 10. Here the CDR3 DNA reads TGTGCCAGCAGCTCGATGACAGGGCCTAGCTACGAGCAGTACTTC. Amino acid sequence: CASSSMTGPSYEQYF.

The gene calls are TRBV7-9 and TRBJ2-7; TRBD2 agrees at 13 bases. The germline V gene has CDR1 SEHNR and CDR2 FQNEAQ (reference sequence). The CDR3 has 16 residues. V was clipped by 0 bases and J by 6 bases; unmatched bases: 5. The CDR3 coding sequence is TGTGCCAGCAGCTTAGCGGGGGGACTAGCGGGACGCGAGCAGTACTTC. This gives the protein CASSLAGGLAGREQYF. Full variable domain (missing parts from reference TRBV7-9 and TRBJ2-7): DTGVSQNPRHKITKRGQNVTFRCDPISEHNRLYWYRQTLGQGPEFLTYFQNEAQLEKSRLLSDRFSAERPKGSFSTLEIQRTEQGDSAMYLCASSLAGGLAGREQYFGPGTRLTVT.

The chain uses TRBV7-6 and TRBJ2-3, with TRBD2 matching over 10 bases. Unmatched junction bases numbered 17, after V lost 3 bases and J lost 5 bases. The CDR3 has 19 amino acids. Germline-derived CDR1 and CDR2 are SGHVS and FNYEAQ. The CDR3 bases are TGTGCCAGCAGCTTTTCGGCACCGAGTAGCGGGAGGAAGGTAGATACGCAGTATTTT. Amino acid sequence: CASSFSAPSSGRKVDTQYF.

The rearrangement links TRBV30 to TRBJ1-5; 8 nucleotides match TRBD1. CDR3 length: 13 amino acids. Germline V gene sequence: CDR1 GTSNPN, CDR2 SVGIG (reference sequence). Germline trimming cut 5 bases from V and 4 bases from J; bases unmatched to any gene: 4. This chain's CDR3 is CAWGQGGNQPQHF. DNA of the CDR3: TGTGCCTGGGGACAGGGTGGAAATCAGCCCCAGCATTTT.

The gene calls are TRBV6-6 and TRBJ1-2; D remains ambiguous. V was pared by 5 bases and J by 5 bases, with 18 bases between. Germline loops: CDR1 MNHNY, CDR2 SVGAGI (reference sequence). The CDR3 has 15 residues. The CDR3 sequence: CASSLDLGSMYGYTF. Here the CDR3 DNA reads TGTGCCAGCAGTCTAGATTTGGGTAGTATGTATGGCTACACCTTC.

This sequence joins TRBV5-1 and TRBJ2-1; TRBD2 matches at 9 bases. V was pared by 1 base and J by 5 bases, with 1 base of the junction left unmatched. This CDR3 region has 14 residues. The germline V gene encodes CDR1 SGHRS and CDR2 YFSETQ. The CDR3 DNA is TGCGCCAGCAGCTTGCGACTAGCGGACAATGAGCAGTTCTTC. This gives the protein CASSLRLADNEQFF.

The chain has TRBV18 and TRBJ2-5; the match to TRBD2 covers 9 bases. Unmatched junction bases numbered 26, after V lost 3 bases and J lost 0 bases. Germline V gene data show CDR1 as KGHSH and CDR2 as LQKENI. This CDR3 is built from 23 residues. The CDR3: CASSPTGGLCGGRARNNQETQYF. The CDR3 DNA reads TGTGCCAGCTCACCGACTGGGGGACTTTGTGGCGGGAGGGCCCGAAATAACCAAGAGACCCAGTACTTC.

This sequence joins TRBV9 and TRBJ2-1, with D tentatively TRBD1 (6 bases). CDR1 SGDLS and CDR2 YYNGEE come from the germline V gene. V was trimmed by 2 bases and J by 6 bases, leaving 12 bases between them. The CDR3 is 14 residues long. The CDR3, as DNA: TGTGCCAGCAGCGTCTACGGACAGCGCAATGAGCAGTTCTTC. Protein: CASSVYGQRNEQFF.